This is a list of T cell receptor beta chains from one sample in a study of T cell responses to AZD1222 COVID-19 vaccine. The repertoire was sequenced with immunoSEQ multiplex PCR; TCRdb's copy has only in-frame clones and lacks some. The table has 160,000 or so clones, roughly 90% seen once. The input for sequencing was peripheral blood, taken on day 0 of AZD1222 vaccination. The receptors come from an adult in good health. The CDR3 runs from the conserved cysteine through the conserved F or W. A D gene is named only where the DNA matches it firmly. A clone size is listed for some rows: how often the clone was seen (once, few, many), or a class if it is expanded.

cdr3_length clone_size j_call v_call d_call cdr3_nt cdr3_aa
15 - TRBJ1-6 TRBV5-1 - TGCGCCAGCAGCTTGGACAGCTCCTATAATTCACCCCTCCACTTT CASSLDSSYNSPLHF
12 - TRBJ1-6 TRBV30 - TGTGCCTGGAGTTCCGATAATTCACCCCTCCACTTT CAWSSDNSPLHF
16 - TRBJ2-7 TRBV6-2/TRBV6-3 TRBD2 TGTGCCAGCAGTTACTTCGCGGGAGAAGGAACCGGCGAGCAGTACTTC CASSYFAGEGTGEQYF
13 few TRBJ1-5 TRBV28 - TGTGCCAGCAGTGGTCAGAACAATCAGCCCCAGCATTTT CASSGQNNQPQHF
15 few TRBJ2-4 TRBV19 - TGTGCCAGTAGTATAATGGTATCAAAAAAAAACATTCAGTACTTC CASSIMVSKKNIQYF
15 few TRBJ2-2 TRBV6-1 - TGTGCCAGCAGTGAAAGGCCAGAAGGGGCCGGGGAGCTGTTTTTT CASSERPEGAGELFF
14 - TRBJ1-4 TRBV5-1 TRBD1 TGCGCCAGCAGCCCGGGACAGGGTTATGAAAAACTGTTTTTT CASSPGQGYEKLFF
15 - TRBJ2-3 TRBV18 TRBD2 TGTGCCAGCTCACCTACTAGCGGGGCTACAGATACGCAGTATTTT CASSPTSGATDTQYF
15 - TRBJ1-5 TRBV7-8 - TGTGCCAGCAGCCCGGGGGCATCTAGCAATCAGCCCCAGCATTTT CASSPGASSNQPQHF
15 - TRBJ2-2 TRBV5-4 TRBD1 TGTGCCAGCAGCTTACAGGGGGGCGCCGCCGGGGAGCTGTTTTTT CASSLQGGAAGELFF
15 - TRBJ1-4 TRBV6-7 - TGTGCCAGCAGACCGCCGACAGCAACTAATGAAAAACTGTTTTTT CASRPPTATNEKLFF
10 - TRBJ2-3 TRBV2 - TGTGCCAGCAGAGGAGATACGCAGTATTTT CASRGDTQYF
14 - TRBJ1-6 TRBV29-1 - TGCAGCGTTGAGACGGGGGCACGCGGGTCACCCCTCCACTTT CSVETGARGSPLHF
16 - TRBJ1-5 TRBV19 - TGTGCCAGTAGTATATGGTCCCCCGGCGGCAATCAGCCCCAGCATTTT CASSIWSPGGNQPQHF
16 - TRBJ2-1 TRBV7-2 TRBD1 TGTGCCAGCAGCTTAATCGGACAGGGGCCCGCCGATGAGCAGTTCTTC CASSLIGQGPADEQFF
15 - TRBJ1-2 TRBV6-5 TRBD1 TGTGCCAGCAGTCAAAGGGGACAGGCTAACTATGGCTACACCTTC CASSQRGQANYGYTF
13 - TRBJ1-5 TRBV19 - TGTGCCACTGGAGAGGTGGTGATTCAGCCCCAGCATTTT CATGEVVIQPQHF
14 - TRBJ2-3 TRBV5-1 - TGCGCCAGCAGCTTGGTAGGGAGCACAGATACGCAGTATTTT CASSLVGSTDTQYF
15 - TRBJ2-1 TRBV7-3 TRBD2 TGTGCCAGCAGCTCCGCCGGGACTAACTACAATGAGCAGTTCTTC CASSSAGTNYNEQFF
12 - TRBJ2-7 TRBV12-3/TRBV12-4 - TGTGCCAGCAGTTATTTGGGTGCCGAGCAGTACTTC CASSYLGAEQYF
15 - TRBJ1-4 TRBV5-1 - TGCGCCAGCAGCTACACCGGGACACCGGGGGAAAAACTGTTTTTT CASSYTGTPGEKLFF
12 once TRBJ2-1 TRBV7-9 - TGTGCCAGCAGCTTAGTTTTCAATGAGCAGTTCTTC CASSLVFNEQFF
12 - TRBJ1-3 TRBV30 - TGTGCCTGGAACGCCCTGCGAAACACCATATATTTT CAWNALRNTIYF
15 - TRBJ2-1 TRBV4-3 - TGCGCCAGCAGCCAAGAGGTAAGAAGAGACAATGAGCAGTTCTTC CASSQEVRRDNEQFF
14 - TRBJ1-6 TRBV28 - TGTGCCAGCAGTGGGTACGGGGGGTCCTCACCCCTCCACTTT CASSGYGGSSPLHF
14 - TRBJ2-7 TRBV19 - TGTGCCAGTAGTATAGGGCTAGTCTACTACGAGCAGTACTTC CASSIGLVYYEQYF
15 - TRBJ2-1 TRBV7-2 - TGTGCCAGCAGCTCGGGGCCTAACTCCTACAATGAGCAGTTCTTC CASSSGPNSYNEQFF
14 - TRBJ1-1 TRBV5-1 - TGCGCCAGCAGCTTCGGCGGAGAGAACACTGAAGCTTTCTTT CASSFGGENTEAFF
14 few TRBJ1-3 TRBV5-1 TRBD1 TGCGCCAGCAGCTCCTGGACAGGGCAAAACACCATATATTTT CASSSWTGQNTIYF
16 - TRBJ1-5 TRBV19 - TGTGCCAGTAGCAAAAGGGCCGGACAAGGATCTCAGCCCCAGCATTTT CASSKRAGQGSQPQHF
15 once TRBJ1-4 TRBV21-1 - TGTGCCAGCAGCAGAATACAGGGTTGGAGGGAAAAACTGTTTTTT CASSRIQGWREKLFF
15 few TRBJ2-7 TRBV2 TRBD1 TGTGCCAGCATCCCGGACAGGGGGCATTCGTACGAGCAGTACTTC CASIPDRGHSYEQYF